The 30 T cell receptor beta chains given below trace back to one sample, sequenced in a study of blood T cell repertoires in COVID-19. Profiling relied on immunoSEQ multiplex PCR, and the TCRdb table lists in-frame clones only, not all of them. The sample includes 250,000 to 300,000 clones, over 75% seen only once; the top ten take 10% to 13%. What was sequenced was peripheral blood. The receptors shown here come from a woman in her 70s with COVID-19, enrolled during active disease.

This rearrangement joins TRBV4-1 to TRBJ2-2; 11 nucleotides line up with TRBD2. J gave up 12 bases and V 1 base, and 4 bases lay outside the gene matches. The CDR3 length is 14 residues. From germline, CDR1 is MGHRA and CDR2 YSYEKL. The CDR3 loop reads CASSQVAGGYQLFF. Here the CDR3 DNA reads TGCGCCAGCAGCCAAGTAGCGGGAGGGTATCAGCTGTTTTTT.

The rearrangement uses TRBV6-6 and TRBJ1-6; 8 nucleotides match TRBD1. The CDR3 is made up of 16 amino acids. Trimming cost V 6 bases and J 7 bases; bases outside gene matches: 11. The germline V gene encodes CDR1 MNHNY and CDR2 SVGAGI (reference sequence). CDR3 loop: CASRHLTGEANSPLHF. The CDR3 DNA sequence: TGTGCCAGCAGGCATTTGACAGGGGAGGCCAATTCACCCCTCCACTTT.

The rearrangement links TRBV3-1 (or the pseudogene TRBV3-2) to TRBJ1-1; possibly TRBD1 for D (5 bases). This CDR3 is built from 16 residues. CDR1 and CDR2 from the germline V gene are LGHDT and YNNKEL (reference sequence). V lost 0 bases and J lost 7, with 18 bases in between. DNA for the CDR3: TGTGCCAGCAGCCAAGATTTTGGACCAGGGTCTGGTGAAGCTTTCTTT. Amino acids: CASSQDFGPGSGEAFF.

V gene TRBV4-1 combines with J gene TRBJ2-5; no definite D call. CDR1 is MGHRA, CDR2 YSYEKL, per germline. This CDR3 is built from 14 residues. The ends were cut back, 4 bases at V and 4 bases at J, with 13 bases in the middle. The CDR3 nucleotides are TGCGCCAGCAGCCTCCCCGCGGCCCCAGAGACCCAGTACTTC. It specifies CASSLPAAPETQYF.

CDR3: CSVSKGYNQPQHF. CDR3 bases: TGCAGCGTTTCGAAGGGGTACAATCAGCCCCAGCATTTT. The chain combines TRBV29-1 with TRBJ1-5; a weak D match, TRBD1 (5 bases). The CDR3 is 13 residues long. Germline V gives CDR1 SQVTM, CDR2 ANQGSEA. The germline V and J ends were trimmed by 5 bases and 3 bases, with 11 bases remaining between them. Together with reference TRBV29-1 and TRBJ1-5, the CDR3 gives the full variable domain: SAVISQKPSRDICQRGTSLTIQCQVDSQVTMMFWYRQQPGQSLTLIATANQGSEATYESGFVIDKFPISRPNLTFSTLTVSNMSPEDSSIYLCSVSKGYNQPQHFGDGTRLSIL.

This clone was picked up one time. V is TRBV20-1 and J is TRBJ2-1, with unresolved D. Trimming pared 3 bases from V and 4 bases from J, leaving 7 bases between. The V gene's germline CDR1 is DFQATT and CDR2 SNEGSKA (reference sequence). The length of the CDR3 is 12 residues. The CDR3 region is CSASNLYNEQFF. DNA for the CDR3: TGCAGTGCTAGTAACCTATACAATGAGCAGTTCTTC.

The J gene is TRBJ1-2, the V gene TRBV3-1 (or the pseudogene TRBV3-2); 10 positions agree with TRBD1. The CDR3 consists of 14 residues. Germline V CDR1 and CDR2: LGHDT, YNNKEL (reference sequence). V shed 4 bases, J shed 5 bases, and the junction held 4 bases outside the gene matches. The CDR3 is CASSLGTGEYGYTF. For the CDR3, the DNA is TGTGCCAGCAGCCTAGGGACAGGGGAATATGGCTACACCTTC.

The rearrangement links TRBV4-1 to TRBJ1-4; 9 bases map to TRBD1. This CDR3 contains 14 residues. J gave up 5 bases and V 6 bases, and 4 bases lay outside the gene matches. Germline-derived CDR1 and CDR2 are MGHRA and YSYEKL. CDR3 in amino acids: CASSRTGVNEKLFF. Here the CDR3 DNA reads TGCGCCAGCAGTCGGACAGGGGTAAATGAAAAACTGTTTTTT.

The chain is built from TRBV23-1 and TRBJ1-5; tentative D call: TRBD1 (6 bases). TRBV23-1 is recorded as an ORF, its role being uncertain. The CDR3 is made up of 15 amino acids. Trimming removed 3 bases from V and 5 bases from J, with 14 bases in between. The CDR3 loop reads CASSHTGLSDQPQHF. The CDR3 nucleotides are TGCGCCAGCAGTCATACAGGGTTAAGCGATCAGCCCCAGCATTTT.

DNA of the CDR3: TGCAGTGCTAGTAAAAGGGCCGGTGAGGGTTTCACCCTCCACTTT. Translating gives CSASKRAGEGFTLHF. The chain has TRBV20-1 and TRBJ1-6; D not certain. The germline CDR1 and CDR2 sequences are DFQATT and SNEGSKA (reference sequence). CDR3 length: 15 amino acids. V was pared by 3 bases and J by 14 bases, with 23 bases between.

V gene TRBV10-3 combines with J gene TRBJ1-5; perhaps TRBD1 as D (6 bases). CDR1 is ENHRY and CDR2 is SYGVKD in the germline V gene. This CDR3 contains 15 residues. The ends were cut back, 4 bases at V and 3 bases at J, with 13 bases in the middle. CDR3 bases: TGTGCCATCAGTGGGGGGCTGGGGGTCAATCAGCCCCAGCATTTT. This encodes CAISGGLGVNQPQHF.

The chain recombines TRBV3-1 (or the pseudogene TRBV3-2) with TRBJ2-1; 9 bases line up with TRBD2. The V and J ends lost 4 bases and 5 bases, in that order; junction bases with no gene match: 3. CDR3 length: 14 amino acids. Germline V gene lookup returns CDR1 LGHDT and CDR2 YNNKEL (reference sequence). The CDR3 loop is CASSPSGRNNEQFF. CDR3 bases: TGTGCCAGCAGCCCCAGCGGGAGGAACAATGAGCAGTTCTTC.

The CDR3 reads CASSLLTEETQYF. DNA for the CDR3: TGTGCCAGCAGTTTATTGACTGAAGAGACCCAGTACTTC. This chain connects TRBV12-3 or TRBV12-4 to TRBJ2-5; D remains unclear. The CDR3 loop spans 13 amino acids. V lost 2 bases and J lost 3, with 7 bases in between.

The chain has TRBV5-1 and TRBJ2-2; 8 nucleotides line up with TRBD1. The CDR3 loop spans 15 amino acids. Trimming cost V 0 bases and J 6 bases; bases outside gene matches: 4. Per the germline V gene, CDR1 is SGHRS and CDR2 is YFSETQ. CDR3 sequence (DNA): TGCGCCAGCAGCTTGGTCGCAGGGGGCGCCGGGGAGCTGTTTTTT. This gives the protein CASSLVAGGAGELFF.

The chain uses TRBV19 and TRBJ2-1; 12 nucleotides line up with TRBD2. CDR1 is LNHDA and CDR2 is SQIVND in the germline V gene (reference sequence). With V trimmed by 2 bases and J by 3 bases, 2 bases remained unmatched. The CDR3 is 16 residues long. The CDR3 DNA sequence: TGTGCCAGTAGTATACCGACTAGCGGGAGCTACAATGAGCAGTTCTTC. It encodes CASSIPTSGSYNEQFF.

In this sample, this clone turned up once. The rearrangement links TRBV6-5 to TRBJ1-2; D may be TRBD1 (6 bases). V was cut by 0 bases and J by 6 bases, with 14 bases left in between. Germline loops: CDR1 MNHEY, CDR2 SVGAGI. The length of the CDR3 is 15 residues. CDR3 sequence: CASSYSAGEFDGYTF. The CDR3 nucleotides read TGTGCCAGCAGTTACTCGGCAGGGGAGTTCGATGGCTACACCTTC.

V gene TRBV5-8 combines with J gene TRBJ1-5; TRBD1 matches 9 bases. Germline V CDR1 and CDR2: SGHTS, YDEGEE. V was clipped by 4 bases and J by 6 bases; unmatched bases: 11. The CDR3 is made up of 16 amino acids. The CDR3 DNA sequence: TGTGCCAGCAGCCACCAACCCGGGACAGGGCTTCAGCCCCAGCATTTT. Protein: CASSHQPGTGLQPQHF. The variable domain in full, with the rest retrieved from reference TRBV5-8 and TRBJ1-5, is EAGVTQSPTHLIKTRGQQATLRCSPISGHTSVYWYQQALGLGLQFLLWYDEGEERNRGNFPPRFSGRQFPNYSSELNVNALELEDSALYLCASSHQPGTGLQPQHFGDGTRLSIL.

The rearrangement joins TRBV9 to TRBJ1-1; D gene unclear. This CDR3 has 16 residues. The germline V gene encodes CDR1 SGDLS and CDR2 YYNGEE. Trimming stripped 4 bases from V and 5 bases from J, with 21 bases between. CDR3 sequence (DNA): TGTGCCAGCAGCCCGATTTCTTCTCCTGGAGAGACTGAAGCTTTCTTT. It specifies CASSPISSPGETEAFF.

This chain joins TRBV3-1 (or the pseudogene TRBV3-2) and TRBJ2-1; D perhaps matches TRBD1 (5 bases). V was shortened by 1 base and J by 5 bases, with 12 bases between the two germline ends. The CDR3 length is 15 residues. Looked up from germline, CDR1 is LGHDT and CDR2 is YNNKEL (reference sequence). Here the CDR3 DNA reads TGTGCCAGCAGCCAAGTCTGGGGCGGAGACAATGAGCAGTTCTTC. Protein: CASSQVWGGDNEQFF.

A single count supports this clone. The chain links TRBV28 to TRBJ2-5, with D hard to call. V was trimmed by 2 bases and J by 5 bases, leaving 9 bases between them. This CDR3 spans 13 amino acids. CDR1 and CDR2 from the germline V gene are MDHEN and SYDVKM. As DNA, the CDR3 is TGTGCCAGCAGTTTAGTCCAGGTGGAGACCCAGTACTTC. It yields the protein CASSLVQVETQYF.

V is TRBV11-3 and J is TRBJ1-1; 9 bases map to TRBD1. Losses at the gene ends were 5 bases for V and 3 bases for J; bases not matched to a gene: 7. The germline V gene has CDR1 SGHNT and CDR2 YENEEA. This CDR3 is 15 amino acids long. DNA of the CDR3: TGTGCCAGCAGCAATCGGACAGGGGTGCACACTGAAGCTTTCTTT. Amino acids: CASSNRTGVHTEAFF.

The gene calls are TRBV13 and TRBJ1-1; D perhaps matches TRBD1 (6 bases). Trimming left V 0 bases short and J 3 bases short, with 14 bases between. Germline CDR1 PRHDT, CDR2 FYEKMQ (reference sequence). The CDR3 consists of 16 residues. The CDR3 DNA follows: TGTGCCAGCAGCTTAGGACTCCCAGAGGGGGACACTGAAGCTTTCTTT. It yields the protein CASSLGLPEGDTEAFF.

This rearrangement joins TRBV3-1 (or the pseudogene TRBV3-2) to TRBJ2-1; TRBD1 matches at 9 bases. Germline lookup yields CDR1 LGHDT and CDR2 YNNKEL (reference sequence). After removal of 4 bases from V and 9 bases from J, the junction contained 7 bases not matched to a gene. There are 14 residues in the CDR3. CDR3 in amino acids: CASSPGQGETEQFF. The CDR3 region has the DNA TGTGCCAGCAGCCCGGGACAGGGCGAGACTGAGCAGTTCTTC.

The gene calls are TRBV5-1 and TRBJ2-1; tentative D call: TRBD1 (6 bases). The CDR3 runs to 13 residues. From germline, CDR1 is SGHRS and CDR2 YFSETQ. V gave up 4 bases and J gave up 9 bases, with 14 bases separating them. Here the CDR3 reads CASSARTGPEQFF. CDR3 DNA: TGCGCCAGCAGCGCCAGAACAGGGCCTGAGCAGTTCTTC.

This chain joins TRBV5-1 and TRBJ1-6, with 9 bases identical to TRBD1. Germline V CDR1 and CDR2: SGHRS, YFSETQ. This CDR3 contains 16 residues. The J segment lost 8 bases and the V segment lost 4 bases, leaving 10 bases of the junction unmatched. CDR3 nucleotides: TGCGCCAGCAGCAACCGGGACAGGGTCGTTGATTCACCCCTCCACTTT. Translation gives CASSNRDRVVDSPLHF. The full variable domain, its missing parts supplied by reference TRBV5-1 and TRBJ1-6, is KAGVTQTPRYLIKTRGQQVTLSCSPISGHRSVSWYQQTPGQGLQFLFEYFSETQRNKGNFPGRFSGRQFSNSRSEMNVSTLELGDSALYLCASSNRDRVVDSPLHFGNGTRLTVT.

The chain is built from TRBV18 and TRBJ2-7; TRBD1 agrees at 8 bases. The length of the CDR3 is 14 residues. Germline V CDR1 and CDR2: KGHSH, LQKENI. The J segment lost 6 bases and the V segment lost 6 bases, leaving 10 bases of the junction unmatched. CDR3 protein: CASSKTGEYGEQYF. CDR3 DNA: TGTGCCAGCTCCAAGACAGGGGAGTATGGCGAGCAGTACTTC.

The chain combines TRBV5-4 with TRBJ2-6, with 7 bases that match TRBD1. This CDR3 has 15 residues. Germline V gene sequence: CDR1 SGHNT, CDR2 YYREEE (reference sequence). After removal of 7 bases from V and 5 bases from J, the junction contained 9 bases not matched to a gene. The CDR3 loop is CASQLTGPRANVLTF. The CDR3, as DNA: TGTGCCAGCCAACTGACAGGGCCTAGGGCCAACGTCCTGACTTTC.

The chain has TRBV5-5 and TRBJ2-5, with 8 bases aligning to TRBD2. In germline, CDR1 is SGHKS, CDR2 YYEKEE (reference sequence). The CDR3 spans 16 residues. J gave up 5 bases and V 2 bases, and 11 bases lay outside the gene matches. CDR3 DNA: TGTGCCAGCAGCTTTCTTTCCGCGGGAGGAGCGGAGACCCAGTACTTC. It translates to CASSFLSAGGAETQYF.

This clone showed up just once. Other DNA sequences in the same sample also yield this CDR3. The chain links TRBV3-1 (or the pseudogene TRBV3-2) to TRBJ1-2; 9 nucleotides match TRBD1. CDR1 LGHDT and CDR2 YNNKEL come from the germline V gene (reference sequence). Germline trimming cut 4 bases from V and 8 bases from J; bases unmatched to any gene: 5. This CDR3 is 13 amino acids long. The CDR3 reads CASSPGQGGGYTF. The CDR3, as DNA: TGTGCCAGCAGCCCGGGACAGGGAGGAGGCTACACCTTC.

This sequence joins TRBV29-1 and TRBJ2-7; no firm D call. V was pared by 7 bases and J by 2 bases, with 9 bases between. Looked up from germline, CDR1 is SQVTM and CDR2 is ANQGSEA. CDR3 size: 11 residues. DNA of the CDR3: TGCAGCGGAGGAAACACCTACGAGCAGTACTTC. Translating gives CSGGNTYEQYF.